Sequencing of this T cell receptor (beta chain) was carried out in a study of T cells in Graves' hyperthyroidism and ophthalmopathy. About the study: Initial diagnosis, before any treatment, was when peripheral blood was collected. General observations from the study: Most thyroid clonotypes that were expanded above 0.001 also turned up in blood.

The CDR3 regions of TCR beta were amplified from RNA transcripts. The TCR CDR3 was amplified in a first-round RT-PCR using the HTBI primer set. TCRdb reprocessed the multiplex PCR reads via MiXCR and lists one record per CDR3 protein. Of around 400,000 distinct CDR3 sequences in the sample, around a sixth were seen once. This CDR3 is built from 14 residues. Per the germline V gene, CDR1 is DFQATT and CDR2 is SNEGSKA (reference sequence). With a duration under 2 months, the hyperthyroidism was newly diagnosed in patients aged 18 to 65. This clonotype was counted many times. The target antigen is unknown.

The clonotype originates from a woman between 18 and 29 years old with Graves' hyperthyroidism that later progressed to Graves' ophthalmopathy. Sequencing used blood. V gene TRBV20-1 combines with J gene TRBJ2-2; D gene ambiguous. CDR3 sequence reads: CSGRRARLTGELFF. CDR3 DNA: TGCAGCGGTCGCCGGGCCCGCCTTACCGGGGAGCTGTTTTTT.